This T cell receptor beta chain appears in the sequencing data of a study of blood T cell repertoires in COVID-19. Across the whole study: Material from acute and convalescent COVID-19 was sourced from the United States, Italy and Spain. Sample material is recorded as cDNA or gDNA derived from T cells, B-cell-depleted T cells, or PBMCs.

Original methodology: Estimation of nucleated cell counts was performed using reference gene primer amplification. Here immunoSEQ multiplex PCR was the method, and the copy in TCRdb shows in-frame clones only, minus some. Clone size and the V and J calls come from that table; the DNA yielded D and trimming. The data contain roughly 140,000 clones, approximately 90% of them singletons. The CDR3 covers 15 residues. Germline lookup yields CDR1 MNHNY and CDR2 SVGAGI (reference sequence). Deletions cut 2 bases from V and 1 base from J, with 10 bases between. V usage is TRBV6-6 and J usage is TRBJ2-3, with D tentatively TRBD1 (5 bases). The sequence came from a middle-aged woman with acute or convalescent COVID-19. Sequencing was carried out using peripheral blood. The CDR3 spells CASSYPRVGTDTQYF. CDR3 DNA sequence: TGTGCCAGCAGTTACCCCAGGGTTGGCACAGATACGCAGTATTTT.